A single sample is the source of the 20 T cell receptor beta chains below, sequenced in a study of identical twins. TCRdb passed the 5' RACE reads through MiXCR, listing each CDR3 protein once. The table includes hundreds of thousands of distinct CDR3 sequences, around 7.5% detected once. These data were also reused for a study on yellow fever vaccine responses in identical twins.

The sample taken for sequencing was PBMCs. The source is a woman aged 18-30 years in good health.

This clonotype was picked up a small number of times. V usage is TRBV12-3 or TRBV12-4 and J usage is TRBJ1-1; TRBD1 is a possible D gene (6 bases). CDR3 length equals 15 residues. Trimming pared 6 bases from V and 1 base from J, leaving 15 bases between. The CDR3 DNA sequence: TGTGCCAGCAGCCGCGGAGGACAGACGAACACTGAAGCTTTCTTT. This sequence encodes CASSRGGQTNTEAFF.

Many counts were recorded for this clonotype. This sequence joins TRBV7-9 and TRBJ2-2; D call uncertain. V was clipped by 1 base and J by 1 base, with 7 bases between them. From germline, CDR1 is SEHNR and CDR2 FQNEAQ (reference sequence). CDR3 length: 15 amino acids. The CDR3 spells CASSLEAKNTGELFF. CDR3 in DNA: TGTGCCAGCAGCTTAGAGGCTAAGAACACCGGGGAGCTGTTTTTT.

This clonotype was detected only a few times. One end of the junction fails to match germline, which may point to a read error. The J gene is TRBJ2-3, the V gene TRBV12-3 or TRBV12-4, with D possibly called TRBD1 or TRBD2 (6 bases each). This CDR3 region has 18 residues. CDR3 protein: CASTRGLLHLSSTDTHYF. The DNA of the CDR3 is TGTGCCAGCACCCGGGGGCTACTTCATCTCTCTAGCACAGATACGCATTATTTT.

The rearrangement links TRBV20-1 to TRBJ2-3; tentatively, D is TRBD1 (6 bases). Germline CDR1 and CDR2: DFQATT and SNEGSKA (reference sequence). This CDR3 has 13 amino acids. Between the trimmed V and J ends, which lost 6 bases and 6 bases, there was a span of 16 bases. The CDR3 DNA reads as TGCAGTGCAAAACCTCCAGGGGCGGATACGCAGTATTTT. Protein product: CSAKPPGADTQYF.

CDR3 bases: TGTGCCAGCAGGGCGGGGATGGTTGAAGCTTTCTTT. It specifies CASRAGMVEAFF. The chain has TRBV2 and TRBJ1-1; D remains unclear. Trimming removed 6 bases from V and 7 bases from J, with 12 bases in between. The CDR3 covers 12 residues. CDR1 is SNHLY and CDR2 is FYNNEI in the germline V gene.

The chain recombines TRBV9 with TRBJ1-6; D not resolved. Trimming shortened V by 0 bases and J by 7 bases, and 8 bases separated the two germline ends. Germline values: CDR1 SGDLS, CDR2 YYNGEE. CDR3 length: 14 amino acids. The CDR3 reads CASSVGPSNSPLHF. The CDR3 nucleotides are TGTGCCAGCAGCGTAGGTCCCTCAAATTCACCCCTCCACTTT.

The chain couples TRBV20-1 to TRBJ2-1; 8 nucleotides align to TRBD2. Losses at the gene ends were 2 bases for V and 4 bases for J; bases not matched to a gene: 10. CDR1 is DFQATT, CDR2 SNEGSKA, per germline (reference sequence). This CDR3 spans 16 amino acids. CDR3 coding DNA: TGCAGTGCTAGACCACAGGCGGGGACTAGTTACAATGAGCAGTTCTTC. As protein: CSARPQAGTSYNEQFF.

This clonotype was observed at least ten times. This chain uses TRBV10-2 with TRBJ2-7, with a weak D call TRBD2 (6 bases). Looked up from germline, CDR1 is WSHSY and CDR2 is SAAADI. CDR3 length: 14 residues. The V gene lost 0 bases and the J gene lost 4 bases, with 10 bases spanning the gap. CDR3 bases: TGCGCCAGCAGTGAGTCCGGGAGAAGGTACGAGCAGTACTTC. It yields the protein CASSESGRRYEQYF.

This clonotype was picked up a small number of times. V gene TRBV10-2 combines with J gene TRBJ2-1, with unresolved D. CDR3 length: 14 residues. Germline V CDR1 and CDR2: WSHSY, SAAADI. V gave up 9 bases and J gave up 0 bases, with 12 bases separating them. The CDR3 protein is CASLRISSYNEQFF. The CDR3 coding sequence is TGCGCCAGTCTGAGAATCAGCTCCTACAATGAGCAGTTCTTC.

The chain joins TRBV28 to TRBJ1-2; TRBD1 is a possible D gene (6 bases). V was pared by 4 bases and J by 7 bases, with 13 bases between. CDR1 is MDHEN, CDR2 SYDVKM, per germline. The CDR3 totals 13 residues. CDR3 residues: CASSSGGVGGYTF. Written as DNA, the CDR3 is TGTGCCAGCAGTTCCGGGGGCGTCGGTGGCTACACCTTC.

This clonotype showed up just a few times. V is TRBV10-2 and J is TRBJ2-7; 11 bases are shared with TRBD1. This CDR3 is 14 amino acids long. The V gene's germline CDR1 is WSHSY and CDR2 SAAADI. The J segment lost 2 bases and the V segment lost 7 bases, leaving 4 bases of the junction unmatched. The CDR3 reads CASMRDRGAYEQYV. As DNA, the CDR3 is TGCGCCAGCATGCGGGACAGGGGGGCCTACGAGCAGTACGTC.

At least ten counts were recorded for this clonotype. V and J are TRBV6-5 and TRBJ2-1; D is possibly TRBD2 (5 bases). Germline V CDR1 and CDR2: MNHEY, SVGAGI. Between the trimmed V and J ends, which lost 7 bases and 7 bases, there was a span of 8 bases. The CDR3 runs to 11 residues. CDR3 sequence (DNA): TGTGCCAGCACCACGGGAAATGAGCAGTTCTTC. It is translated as CASTTGNEQFF.

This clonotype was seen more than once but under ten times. CDR3 residues: CASSLTNSVGANVLTF. The CDR3 DNA follows: TGTGCCAGCAGCTTAACGAACAGCGTAGGGGCCAACGTCCTGACTTTC. The chain joins TRBV7-8 to TRBJ2-6; D gene uncertain. Per the germline V gene, CDR1 is SGHVS and CDR2 is FQNEAQ. The germline V and J ends were trimmed by 2 bases and 4 bases, with 12 bases remaining between them. There are 16 residues in the CDR3.

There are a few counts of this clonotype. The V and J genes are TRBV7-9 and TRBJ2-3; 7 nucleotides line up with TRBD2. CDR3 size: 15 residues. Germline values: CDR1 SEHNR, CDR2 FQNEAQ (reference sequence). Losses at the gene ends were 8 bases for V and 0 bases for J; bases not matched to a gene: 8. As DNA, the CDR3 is TGTGCCAGCGGCGGGAGCGGGGAGAGCACAGATACGCAGTATTTT. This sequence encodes CASGGSGESTDTQYF.

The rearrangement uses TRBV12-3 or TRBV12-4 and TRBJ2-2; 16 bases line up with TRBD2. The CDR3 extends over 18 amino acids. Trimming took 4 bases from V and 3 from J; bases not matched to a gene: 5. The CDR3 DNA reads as TGTGCCAGCAGTTGGCCGGGACTAGCGGGGGGGCACACCGGGGAGCTGTTTTTT. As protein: CASSWPGLAGGHTGELFF.

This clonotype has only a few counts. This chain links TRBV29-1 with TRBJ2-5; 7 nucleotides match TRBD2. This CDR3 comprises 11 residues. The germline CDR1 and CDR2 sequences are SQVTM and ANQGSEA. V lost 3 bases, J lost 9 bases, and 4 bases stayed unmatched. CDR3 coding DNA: TGCAGCGTTGATGGCGGGAGTCCCCAGTACTTC. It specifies CSVDGGSPQYF.

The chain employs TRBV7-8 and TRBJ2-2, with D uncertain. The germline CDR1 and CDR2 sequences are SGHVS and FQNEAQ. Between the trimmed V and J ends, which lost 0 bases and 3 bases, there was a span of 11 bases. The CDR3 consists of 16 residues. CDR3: CASSLASTSYTGELFF. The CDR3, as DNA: TGTGCCAGCAGCTTAGCTTCGACCTCATACACCGGGGAGCTGTTTTTT.

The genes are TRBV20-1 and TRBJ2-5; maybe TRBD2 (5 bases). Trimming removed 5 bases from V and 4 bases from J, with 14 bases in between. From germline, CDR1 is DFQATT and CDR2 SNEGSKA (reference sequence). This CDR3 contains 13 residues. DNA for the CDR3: TGCAGTGCTGGAGGCGCGGCCCTAGAGACCCAGTACTTC. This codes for CSAGGAALETQYF.

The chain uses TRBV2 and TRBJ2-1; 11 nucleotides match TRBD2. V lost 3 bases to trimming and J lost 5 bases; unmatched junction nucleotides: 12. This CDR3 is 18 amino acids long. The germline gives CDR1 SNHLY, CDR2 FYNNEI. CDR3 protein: CASSEIAGGSGLDNEQFF. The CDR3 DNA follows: TGTGCCAGCAGTGAGATAGCGGGAGGGTCGGGACTAGACAATGAGCAGTTCTTC.

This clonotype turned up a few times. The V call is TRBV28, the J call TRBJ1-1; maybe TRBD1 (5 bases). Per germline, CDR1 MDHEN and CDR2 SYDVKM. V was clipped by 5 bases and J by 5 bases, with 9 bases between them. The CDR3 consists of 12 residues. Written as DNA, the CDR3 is TGTGCCAGCAGTGGGGGTGTGACTGAAGCTTTCTTT. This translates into CASSGGVTEAFF.